A single sample gave rise to the 20 T cell receptor beta chains below, sequenced in a study of T cells after yellow fever vaccination (dated by TCRdb to between 2019 and 2020). What the treatment or condition label conveys for this sample: live attenuated yellow fever vaccine strain. Library method: 5' RACE. Sequencing instrument: Illumina HiSeq 2500. Using fastp trimming at Q25 and MiXCR clonotype assembly, TCRdb reanalyzed the public sequencing data and kept in-frame beta chains. Each entry merges the rows of one CDR3 protein and shows their most common DNA and genes. This sample has 450,000 to 550,000 distinct CDR3 sequences in its table, and about 19% of those were observed once. 13% to 15% of the sample is in the top ten clones. Sequences were derived from PBMCs, sampled 15 days after the yellow fever booster vaccination. Every receptor here comes from a man aged 25-40 years who received the YFV17D yellow fever vaccine.

This clonotype occurred a few times. The chain combines TRBV11-2 with TRBJ2-3; 14 bases line up with TRBD2. Trimming at V came to 6 bases and at J to 2 bases, leaving 10 bases not matched to a gene. The CDR3 totals 18 residues. Germline assignment: CDR1 SGHAT and CDR2 FQNNGV. The CDR3 DNA is TGTGCCAGCAGTTTGACTAGCGGGAGGGACCAAACCACAGATACGCAGTATTTT. Protein product: CASSLTSGRDQTTDTQYF.

Note on this clonotype: A junction boundary mismatches the germline segment, possibly from a read error. The rearrangement uses TRBV11-2 and TRBJ2-1, with D unresolved. CDR3 size: 13 residues. Looked up from germline, CDR1 is SGHAT and CDR2 is FQNNGV. The CDR3 sequence is CASRLEASGEQFF. The CDR3 bases are TGTGCCAGCAGATTAGAAGCCTCTGGGGAGCAGTTCTTC.

As regards this clonotype: Here the CDR3 omits its conserved ending phenylalanine or tryptophan, so a read error is the likely source. The chain couples TRBV6-5 to TRBJ2-2; 8 bases line up with TRBD2. After removal of 0 bases from V and 2 bases from J, the junction contained 2 bases not matched to a gene. Per the germline V gene, CDR1 is MNHEY and CDR2 is SVGAGI. The CDR3 has 16 amino acids. The CDR3 DNA is TGTGCCAGCAGTTACTCTAGCGGGACTAACACCGGGGAGCTGTTTATT. Its translation: CASSYSSGTNTGELFI.

This chain joins TRBV5-4 and TRBJ2-7; TRBD1 matches 8 bases. Trimming cost V 0 bases and J 7 bases; bases outside gene matches: 12. CDR1 is SGHNT and CDR2 is YYREEE in the germline V gene (reference sequence). CDR3 length equals 16 residues. CDR3 sequence: CASSLGVQGAHREQYF. DNA for the CDR3: TGTGCCAGCAGCTTGGGAGTTCAGGGGGCTCATAGAGAGCAGTACTTC.

This clonotype was observed many times. The chain has TRBV10-3 and TRBJ2-2; D remains unclear. There are 14 residues in the CDR3. The V end lost 4 bases, the J end lost 4 bases, and 10 bases lay between the germline ends. Germline V gene lookup returns CDR1 ENHRY and CDR2 SYGVKD. CDR3 sequence reads: CAISVHTATGELFF. The CDR3 DNA reads TGTGCCATCAGTGTACACACGGCCACCGGGGAGCTGTTTTTT.

This clonotype occurred a few times. This chain joins TRBV20-1 and TRBJ2-7; unclear D gene. Germline V CDR1 and CDR2: DFQATT, SNEGSKA (reference sequence). V was clipped by 3 bases and J by 3 bases, with 3 bases between them. This CDR3 has 10 amino acids. DNA for the CDR3: TGCAGTGCTAGTGGCTACGAGCAGTACTTC. As protein: CSASGYEQYF.

The rearrangement uses TRBV20-1 and TRBJ1-5; perhaps TRBD1 as D (6 bases). The V gene's germline CDR1 is DFQATT and CDR2 SNEGSKA (reference sequence). The CDR3 has 15 residues. Trimming left V 3 bases short and J 5 bases short, with 17 bases between. The CDR3 DNA is TGCAGTGCTAGTGCCCTACAGGGAAACTATCAGCCCCAGCATTTT. It translates to CSASALQGNYQPQHF.

The V call is TRBV7-9, the J call TRBJ1-6; no clear D. The germline V gene encodes CDR1 SEHNR and CDR2 FQNEAQ (reference sequence). The CDR3 totals 15 residues. The ends were cut back, 5 bases at V and 6 bases at J, with 14 bases in the middle. The CDR3 loop is CASSASGRGNSPLHF. The CDR3 DNA reads TGTGCCAGCAGCGCGTCCGGGCGGGGTAATTCACCCCTCCACTTT.

The CDR3 coding sequence is TGCAGCGTTGATTGGACAGGGGACACAGATACGCAGTATTTT. Protein product: CSVDWTGDTDTQYF. The rearrangement joins TRBV29-1 to TRBJ2-3, with 9 bases aligning to TRBD1. V shed 3 bases and J 2 bases; nucleotides not matched to a gene: 3. The germline CDR1 and CDR2 sequences are SQVTM and ANQGSEA. This CDR3 spans 14 amino acids.

CDR3 sequence (DNA): TGCAGTGCTAGGGGACTAGCGTTCTACAATGAGCAGTTCTTC. Its translation: CSARGLAFYNEQFF. The chain is built from TRBV20-1 and TRBJ2-1, with 10 bases that match TRBD2. J gave up 3 bases and V 3 bases, and 2 bases lay outside the gene matches. The length of the CDR3 is 14 residues. CDR1 is DFQATT and CDR2 is SNEGSKA in the germline V gene (reference sequence).

This clonotype was counted only a few times. The gene calls are TRBV12-3 or TRBV12-4 and TRBJ2-3; perhaps D is TRBD1 or TRBD2 (6 bases each). Trimming pared 6 bases from V and 2 bases from J, leaving 21 bases between. This CDR3 spans 17 amino acids. CDR3 in amino acids: CASRLHPGGIPTDTQYF. DNA for the CDR3: TGTGCCAGCAGGCTCCACCCCGGGGGCATTCCCACAGATACGCAGTATTTT.

The genes are TRBV19 and TRBJ2-1; D remains ambiguous. Trimming cost V 3 bases and J 0 bases, with 6 bases left between them. The CDR3 covers 14 residues. Germline loops: CDR1 LNHDA, CDR2 SQIVND (reference sequence). The CDR3 sequence: CASSMGSSYNEQFF. The CDR3 DNA follows: TGTGCCAGTAGTATGGGTAGCTCCTACAATGAGCAGTTCTTC.

This clonotype was recorded a few times. This chain links TRBV29-1 with TRBJ2-7, with D perhaps TRBD1 or TRBD2 (6 bases each). Trimming took 5 bases from V and 6 from J, leaving 14 bases between them. In germline, CDR1 is SQVTM, CDR2 ANQGSEA. The CDR3 runs 12 residues. The CDR3 nucleotides read TGCAGCGTTTTACAGGGAGGAGGCGAGCAGTACTTC. Protein product: CSVLQGGGEQYF.

In its sample, this clonotype was seen a few times. This chain uses TRBV5-1 with TRBJ2-1; TRBD1 aligns across 9 bases. Per germline, CDR1 SGHRS and CDR2 YFSETQ. The junction had 7 bases not matched to a gene; V was cut back by 7 bases and J by 8 bases. This CDR3 has 13 residues. Here the CDR3 DNA reads TGCGCCAGCCGGACAGGGGAGGTCGATGAGCAGTTCTTC. This gives the protein CASRTGEVDEQFF.

This clonotype was recorded a few times. DNA of the CDR3: TGTGCCAGCAGTCCGCGGGGACGGCTCTACCTTTACGAGCAGTACTTC. Translating it yields CASSPRGRLYLYEQYF. The chain combines TRBV2 with TRBJ2-7, with a tentative D call TRBD2 (6 bases). The germline V and J ends were trimmed by 5 bases and 4 bases, with 21 bases remaining between them. Germline lookup yields CDR1 SNHLY and CDR2 FYNNEI. CDR3 length: 16 residues. Full variable domain (missing parts from reference TRBV2 and TRBJ2-7): EPEVTQTPSHQVTQMGQEVILRCVPISNHLYFYWYRQILGQKVEFLVSFYNNEISEKSEIFDDQFSVERPDGSNFTLKIRSTKLEDSAMYFCASSPRGRLYLYEQYFGPGTRLTVT.

This clonotype was observed a handful of times. The chain recombines TRBV20-1 with TRBJ2-3, with 8 bases fitting TRBD2. The V gene's germline CDR1 is DFQATT and CDR2 SNEGSKA (reference sequence). CDR3 size: 12 residues. Unmatched junction bases numbered 3, after V lost 6 bases and J lost 4 bases. Here the CDR3 DNA reads TGCAGTGCCTTAGCGGGATCAGATACGCAGTATTTT. Translation: CSALAGSDTQYF.

The rearrangement links TRBV29-1 to TRBJ2-7; TRBD2 is a possible D gene (6 bases). The V end lost 1 base, the J end lost 3 bases, and 7 bases lay between the germline ends. In germline, CDR1 is SQVTM, CDR2 ANQGSEA. The CDR3 is made up of 12 amino acids. The CDR3: CSVEGLDYEQYF. The DNA for the CDR3 is TGCAGCGTTGAAGGACTAGACTACGAGCAGTACTTC.

The chain joins TRBV5-5 to TRBJ2-5, with D perhaps matching TRBD1 (6 bases). Trimming pared 3 bases from V and 3 bases from J, leaving 18 bases between. Germline V CDR1 and CDR2: SGHKS, YYEKEE (reference sequence). The CDR3 sequence is 16 residues long. CDR3 amino acids: CASSSPPGQSKETQYF. The DNA for the CDR3 is TGTGCCAGCAGCTCCCCACCCGGACAGAGTAAAGAGACCCAGTACTTC.

J is TRBJ2-3 and V is TRBV5-1; 11 bases map to TRBD2. Germline values: CDR1 SGHRS, CDR2 YFSETQ. The ends lost 4 bases at V and 6 bases at J; junction bases unmatched: 13. This CDR3 has 17 residues. In nucleotides, the CDR3 is TGCGCCAGCAGCACTGGCCTAGCGGGAGGCCCCATCGATACGCAGTATTTT. It specifies CASSTGLAGGPIDTQYF.

Only a few counts were recorded for this clonotype. This sequence joins TRBV14 and TRBJ2-3; D gene uncertain. From germline, CDR1 is SGHDN and CDR2 FVKESK. Trimming took off 0 bases at V and 7 bases at J, with 5 bases between the two ends. The CDR3 totals 12 residues. CDR3 nucleotide sequence: TGTGCCAGCAGCCAAGATCGCCATACGCAGTATTTT. Its translation: CASSQDRHTQYF.